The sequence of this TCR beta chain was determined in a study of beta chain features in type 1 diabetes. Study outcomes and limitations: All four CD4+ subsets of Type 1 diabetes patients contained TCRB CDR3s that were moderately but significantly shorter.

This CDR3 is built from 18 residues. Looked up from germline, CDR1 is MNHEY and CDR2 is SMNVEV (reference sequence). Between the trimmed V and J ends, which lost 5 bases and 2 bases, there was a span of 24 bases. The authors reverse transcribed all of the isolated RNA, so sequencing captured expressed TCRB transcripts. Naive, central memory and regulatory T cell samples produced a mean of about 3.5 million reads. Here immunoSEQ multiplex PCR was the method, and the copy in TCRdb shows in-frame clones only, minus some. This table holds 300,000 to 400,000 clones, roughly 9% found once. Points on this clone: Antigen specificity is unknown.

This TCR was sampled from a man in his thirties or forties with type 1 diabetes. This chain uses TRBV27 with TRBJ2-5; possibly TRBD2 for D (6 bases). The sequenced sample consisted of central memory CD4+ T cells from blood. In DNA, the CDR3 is TGTGCCAGCAGTCCAACGAACCCCTATTCAGGGAGGCAAGAGACCCAGTACTTC. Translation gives CASSPTNPYSGRQETQYF.